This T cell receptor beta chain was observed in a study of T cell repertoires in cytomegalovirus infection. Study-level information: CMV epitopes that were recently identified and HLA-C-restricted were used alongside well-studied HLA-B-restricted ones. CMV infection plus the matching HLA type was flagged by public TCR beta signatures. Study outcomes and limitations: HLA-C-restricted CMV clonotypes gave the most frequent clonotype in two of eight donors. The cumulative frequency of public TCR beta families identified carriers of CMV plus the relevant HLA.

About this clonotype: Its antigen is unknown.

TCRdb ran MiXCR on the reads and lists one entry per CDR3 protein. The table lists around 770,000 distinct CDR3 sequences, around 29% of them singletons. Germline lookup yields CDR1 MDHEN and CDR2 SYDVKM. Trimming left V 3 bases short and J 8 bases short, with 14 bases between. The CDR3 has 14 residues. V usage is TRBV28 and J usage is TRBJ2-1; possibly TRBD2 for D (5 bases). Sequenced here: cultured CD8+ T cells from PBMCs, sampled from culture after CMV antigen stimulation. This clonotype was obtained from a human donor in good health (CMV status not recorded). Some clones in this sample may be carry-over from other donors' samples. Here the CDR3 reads CASSLVRAGDEQFF. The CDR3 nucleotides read TGTGCCAGCAGTTTGGTAAGGGCCGGGGATGAGCAGTTCTTC.